These 28 T cell receptor beta chains were all obtained from the same sample, sequenced in a study of blood T cell repertoires in COVID-19. Profiling relied on immunoSEQ multiplex PCR, and the TCRdb table lists in-frame clones only, not all of them. Here the sample spans approximately 170,000 clones, about four fifths being singletons. Sequencing was carried out using PBMCs or T cells enriched from blood (not recorded which). All receptors come from a woman aged 45 to 65 in a cohort exposed to, infected with or recovered from COVID-19 (not recorded which).

This rearrangement joins TRBV10-2 to TRBJ2-3; maybe TRBD2 (7 bases). Germline V gene lookup returns CDR1 WSHSY and CDR2 SAAADI. The CDR3 spans 18 residues. V was pared by 0 bases and J by 0 bases, with 16 bases between. CDR3 nucleotides: TGCGCCAGCAGTGAGTCTACCTCGGGGGGCTTAAGCACAGATACGCAGTATTTT. Protein sequence: CASSESTSGGLSTDTQYF.

This chain uses TRBV4-1 with TRBJ1-6; D ambiguous. CDR1 MGHRA and CDR2 YSYEKL come from the germline V gene. The CDR3 spans 15 residues. The V end lost 1 base, the J end lost 7 bases, and 11 bases lay between the germline ends. CDR3 in DNA: TGCGCCAGCAGCCAAGGAACCGACGGGAATTCACCCCTCCACTTT. Protein sequence: CASSQGTDGNSPLHF.

V gene TRBV30 combines with J gene TRBJ1-1; the match to TRBD1 covers 7 bases. Unmatched junction bases numbered 6, after V lost 4 bases and J lost 1 base. Germline assignment: CDR1 GTSNPN and CDR2 SVGIG (reference sequence). This CDR3 has 14 amino acids. In DNA form, the CDR3 reads TGTGCCTGGACCATGGGACAGCCGAACACTGAAGCTTTCTTT. The encoded protein is CAWTMGQPNTEAFF.

The rearrangement uses TRBV28 and TRBJ2-1; unclear D gene. This CDR3 region has 12 residues. With 1 base removed from V and 6 bases from J, the gap between germline ends came to 4 bases. Per the germline V gene, CDR1 is MDHEN and CDR2 is SYDVKM. CDR3 protein: CASSLFGNEQFF. The CDR3 DNA is TGTGCCAGCAGTTTATTCGGCAATGAGCAGTTCTTC.

Turning to this clone: This CDR3 is also generated by other DNA sequences in the sample. The chain uses TRBV5-4 and TRBJ1-1; the match to TRBD1 covers 9 bases. CDR1 SGHNT and CDR2 YYREEE come from the germline V gene (reference sequence). With 3 bases clipped from V and 3 bases from J, the junction kept 6 bases outside the gene matches. This CDR3 region has 15 residues. The CDR3 here is CASSSGQGTYTEAFF. CDR3 nucleotide sequence: TGTGCCAGCAGCTCGGGACAGGGAACGTACACTGAAGCTTTCTTT.

This chain links TRBV5-5 with TRBJ1-5; TRBD1 might be the D (5 bases). The CDR3 is 18 residues long. Deletions cut 4 bases from V and 0 bases from J, with 20 bases between. From germline, CDR1 is SGHKS and CDR2 YYEKEE (reference sequence). CDR3 nucleotide sequence: TGTGCCAGCAGCGGAGGGGTTATCCTAGATTATAGCAATCAGCCCCAGCATTTT. Protein: CASSGGVILDYSNQPQHF. The whole variable domain, remainder taken from reference TRBV5-5 and TRBJ1-5, is DAGVTQSPTHLIKTRGQQVTLRCSPISGHKSVSWYQQVLGQGPQFIFQYYEKEERGRGNFPDRFSARQFPNYSSELNVNALLLGDSALYLCASSGGVILDYSNQPQHFGDGTRLSIL.

The V gene is TRBV12-3 or TRBV12-4, the J gene TRBJ1-2, with D possibly being TRBD1 (5 bases). This CDR3 is built from 12 residues. V shed 4 bases and J shed 8 bases, with 11 bases lying between them. The CDR3 DNA is TGTGCCAGCAGTTCCCAGGGTCAGGGCTACACCTTC. It codes for CASSSQGQGYTF.

The rearrangement links TRBV29-1 to TRBJ1-1; D remains ambiguous. Germline assignment: CDR1 SQVTM and CDR2 ANQGSEA. V lost 4 bases to trimming and J lost 1 base, with 10 bases between them. This CDR3 has 13 amino acids. The CDR3 sequence is CSVALQQNTEAFF. The CDR3 nucleotides are TGCAGCGTTGCATTACAGCAGAACACTGAAGCTTTCTTT.

The chain combines TRBV6-5 with TRBJ2-1; TRBD2 agrees at 7 bases. CDR1 and CDR2 (germline): MNHEY, SVGAGI. The ends lost 0 bases at V and 2 bases at J; junction bases unmatched: 4. The CDR3 length is 16 residues. The CDR3 reads CASSYSSGMAYNEQFF. CDR3 bases: TGTGCCAGCAGTTACTCGAGCGGGATGGCCTACAATGAGCAGTTCTTC.

This chain joins TRBV28 and TRBJ1-4, with D maybe TRBD1 (6 bases). The CDR3 is 14 amino acids. Germline V lookup: CDR1 MDHEN, CDR2 SYDVKM. V was shortened by 3 bases and J by 2 bases, with 7 bases between the two germline ends. The DNA of the CDR3 is TGTGCCAGCAGTTTGAGGGGGACTAATGAAAAACTGTTTTTT. Translating gives CASSLRGTNEKLFF.

V and J are TRBV27 and TRBJ1-6, with a tentative D call TRBD1 (5 bases). Germline-derived CDR1 and CDR2 are MNHEY and SMNVEV (reference sequence). V shed 3 bases and J shed 5 bases, with 11 bases lying between them. The CDR3 runs 15 residues. As DNA, the CDR3 is TGTGCCAGCAGTTTGGCAGGGTTCGATAATTCACCCCTCCACTTT. Translating gives CASSLAGFDNSPLHF.

The rearrangement joins TRBV5-1 to TRBJ1-2; 8 nucleotides align to TRBD1. The length of the CDR3 is 14 residues. V lost 2 bases and J lost 12; bases outside the gene matches: 12. Germline CDR1 is SGHRS and CDR2 is YFSETQ. CDR3 protein: CASSFKTGEGVNTF. Written as DNA, the CDR3 is TGCGCCAGCAGCTTCAAGACAGGGGAGGGTGTAAACACCTTC.

The chain couples TRBV6-5 to TRBJ2-7, with 9 bases fitting TRBD1. The CDR3 sequence is 14 residues long. Germline lookup yields CDR1 MNHEY and CDR2 SVGAGI. The trim removed 5 bases at V and 4 bases at J, leaving 6 bases unmatched. The CDR3 bases are TGTGCCAGCAGTACCCGGGACAGGGTTTACGAGCAGTACTTC. As protein: CASSTRDRVYEQYF.

V is TRBV28 and J is TRBJ2-1; 15 nucleotides line up with TRBD2. Germline V gene lookup returns CDR1 MDHEN and CDR2 SYDVKM. The CDR3 spans 17 residues. J was trimmed by 6 bases and V by 2 bases; bases with no gene match: 5. The CDR3 spells CASSLGLAGGPGNEQFF. In DNA, the CDR3 is TGTGCCAGCAGTTTAGGACTAGCGGGAGGGCCGGGCAATGAGCAGTTCTTC.

The CDR3 DNA reads TGCGCCAGCAGCTTCGACGGAGCTTCGGCCTACGAGCAGTACTTC. Amino acids: CASSFDGASAYEQYF. The V gene is TRBV5-1, the J gene TRBJ2-7; no reliable D call. Germline V gene data show CDR1 as SGHRS and CDR2 as YFSETQ. The V and J ends lost 2 bases and 2 bases respectively, with 14 bases between them. There are 15 residues in the CDR3.

This chain joins TRBV6-5 and TRBJ2-6; 9 nucleotides match TRBD2. The germline V gene has CDR1 MNHEY and CDR2 SVGAGI. This CDR3 is built from 13 residues. V gave up 5 bases and J gave up 12 bases; unmatched junction bases: 5. In DNA, the CDR3 is TGTGCCAGCAGTCTTAGCGGGGGACTCGTCCTGACTTTC. It specifies CASSLSGGLVLTF.

The CDR3 here is CASSEQALTRYGYTF. CDR3 in DNA: TGTGCCAGCAGTGAGCAAGCCCTCACCCGGTATGGCTACACCTTC. The rearrangement joins TRBV6-4 to TRBJ1-2; D is undetermined. CDR1 and CDR2 (germline): MRHNA, SNTAGT. The CDR3 is made up of 15 amino acids. V was trimmed by 3 bases and J by 5 bases, leaving 16 bases between them.

The chain has TRBV3-1 (or the pseudogene TRBV3-2) and TRBJ2-3, with TRBD2 matching 10 bases. CDR1 is LGHDT, CDR2 YNNKEL, per germline (reference sequence). The V gene end was trimmed by 3 bases and the J gene end by 6 bases; junction bases not matched to a gene: 15. The CDR3 has 18 amino acids. The CDR3 is CASSHVLGSGGAADTQYF. CDR3 sequence (DNA): TGTGCCAGCAGCCATGTCCTGGGAAGCGGGGGGGCAGCCGATACGCAGTATTTT.

The CDR3 loop is CASSLDRGDEAFF. The CDR3 DNA sequence: TGTGCCAGCAGCTTAGATCGGGGGGATGAAGCTTTCTTT. This sequence joins TRBV11-2 and TRBJ1-1, with D possibly TRBD1 on 5 matching bases. Germline CDR1 and CDR2: SGHAT and FQNNGV. Trimming removed 0 bases from V and 7 bases from J, with 9 bases in between. There are 13 residues in the CDR3.

This clone was picked up one time. V usage is TRBV27 and J usage is TRBJ2-2, with a weak D call TRBD2 (6 bases). This CDR3 region has 15 residues. The germline V gene has CDR1 MNHEY and CDR2 SMNVEV (reference sequence). The V end lost 2 bases, the J end lost 6 bases, and 13 bases lay between the germline ends. The CDR3 DNA sequence: TGTGCCAGCAGTTTACGGGGGACTCCCCCCGGGGAGCTGTTTTTT. This sequence encodes CASSLRGTPPGELFF.

The chain uses TRBV5-6 and TRBJ2-7, with a possible D match to TRBD1 (5 bases). The V gene's germline CDR1 is SGHDT and CDR2 YYEEEE. This CDR3 is built from 14 residues. V lost 2 bases and J lost 7, with 16 bases in between. The CDR3, as DNA: TGTGCCAGCAGCTTCAGACAGAACCCCCGTGAGCAGTACTTC. This sequence encodes CASSFRQNPREQYF.

The chain carries TRBV12-3 or TRBV12-4 and TRBJ2-3; D is possibly TRBD1 (5 bases). The CDR3 runs to 12 residues. V gave up 4 bases and J gave up 9 bases, with 11 bases separating them. Here the CDR3 reads CASSSGSETQYF. For the CDR3, the DNA is TGTGCCAGCAGTTCAGGGTCTGAAACGCAGTATTTT.

The chain links TRBV6-4 to TRBJ2-2, with a tentative D call TRBD1 (6 bases). Germline V gene sequence: CDR1 MRHNA, CDR2 SNTAGT. Trimming shortened V by 2 bases and J by 0 bases, and 7 bases separated the two germline ends. This CDR3 is built from 15 residues. The CDR3 here is CASSDEGANTGELFF. CDR3 DNA: TGTGCCAGCAGTGACGAGGGGGCGAACACCGGGGAGCTGTTTTTT.

The chain carries TRBV7-2 and TRBJ1-4, with a weak D call TRBD1 (6 bases). The CDR3 has 16 amino acids. Germline V gene lookup returns CDR1 SGHTA and CDR2 FQGNSA. Trimming took off 2 bases at V and 7 bases at J, with 17 bases between the two ends. The DNA of the CDR3 is TGTGCCAGCAGCTTACGGGGGGGGCAGGCGGGTGAAAAACTGTTTTTT. Translating it yields CASSLRGGQAGEKLFF. Complete variable domain (other parts from reference TRBV7-2 and TRBJ1-4): GAGVSQSPSNKVTEKGKDVELRCDPISGHTALYWYRQSLGQGLEFLIYFQGNSAPDKSGLPSDRFSAERTGGSVSTLTIQRTQQEDSAVYLCASSLRGGQAGEKLFFGSGTQLSVL.

J is TRBJ1-5 and V is TRBV19, with 8 nucleotides matching TRBD1. The CDR3 sequence is 14 residues long. The germline V gene has CDR1 LNHDA and CDR2 SQIVND (reference sequence). V trimming: 5 bases; J trimming: 5 bases; junction bases outside the gene matches: 5. The CDR3 reads CASSLRTGHQPQHF. In nucleotides, the CDR3 is TGTGCCAGTAGTCTGAGGACAGGGCATCAGCCCCAGCATTTT.

The chain's CDR3 is CASSFHRKSAFF. In DNA form, the CDR3 reads TGTGCCAGCAGTTTTCACAGGAAGAGTGCTTTCTTT. The chain has TRBV12-3 or TRBV12-4 and TRBJ1-1, with D possibly being TRBD1 (5 bases). The V end was cut by 3 bases, the J end by 11 bases, with 13 bases between. The CDR3 covers 12 residues.

Concerning this clone itself: The identical CDR3 is also encoded by other nucleotide sequences in the sample. This chain links TRBV28 with TRBJ1-1; no firm D call. The V end was cut by 1 base, the J end by 2 bases, with 8 bases between. In germline, CDR1 is MDHEN, CDR2 SYDVKM. This CDR3 spans 14 amino acids. CDR3 sequence: CASSLSRVNTEAFF. The CDR3 nucleotides read TGTGCCAGCAGTTTATCCCGAGTAAACACTGAAGCTTTCTTT.

This clone came up once. The chain combines TRBV9 with TRBJ1-1; no reliable D call. Germline V gene sequence: CDR1 SGDLS, CDR2 YYNGEE. The CDR3 totals 16 residues. Trimming took 4 bases from V and 3 from J, leaving 19 bases between them. The CDR3 nucleotides read TGTGCCAGCAGCTCGAGCGGAATAAAACGGGACACTGAAGCTTTCTTT. Its protein product is CASSSSGIKRDTEAFF.